The T cell receptor (beta chain) under discussion was sequenced for a study of human T cells and chemical hapten exposure. At the level of the study: Upper-back patch tests with 0.01% DPC were read at 6 days. Patients, chiefly female, had alopecia areata, totalis or universalis. The study's findings and limits: The number of TCRs over 1 in 1000 frequency stayed unchanged after DPC. Versus controls, significantly more large CDR3 similarity clusters arose from expanded TCRs.

Germline CDR1 reads MNHEY; CDR2 reads SVGEGT. There are 17 residues in the CDR3. After removal of 5 bases from V and 0 bases from J, the junction contained 11 bases not matched to a gene. This clonotype was picked up a small number of times. Its specificity is unknown. Each CDR3 protein gets one entry after TCRdb re-called the RACE reads with MiXCR. The table lists around 130,000 distinct CDR3 sequences, around 11% of them singletons, with 2% to 2.5% in the top ten. The time point was: patch test 3, about 24 weeks after DPC sensitization. Documented treatment: therapeutic diphenylcyclopropenone sensitization with weekly scalp DPC.

This sequence was found in a woman between 50 and 59 years old with alopecia areata. Some clones in this sample may be carry-over from other donors' samples. The V call is TRBV6-2 or TRBV6-3, the J call TRBJ2-3; TRBD2 matches 7 bases. The sample consisted of whole blood, taken in connection with sensitization to the hapten diphenylcyclopropenone (DPC). CDR3: CASSQSLSGTSTDTQYF. The CDR3 coding sequence is TGTGCCAGCAGTCAGAGTCTAAGCGGGACTAGCACAGATACGCAGTATTTT.